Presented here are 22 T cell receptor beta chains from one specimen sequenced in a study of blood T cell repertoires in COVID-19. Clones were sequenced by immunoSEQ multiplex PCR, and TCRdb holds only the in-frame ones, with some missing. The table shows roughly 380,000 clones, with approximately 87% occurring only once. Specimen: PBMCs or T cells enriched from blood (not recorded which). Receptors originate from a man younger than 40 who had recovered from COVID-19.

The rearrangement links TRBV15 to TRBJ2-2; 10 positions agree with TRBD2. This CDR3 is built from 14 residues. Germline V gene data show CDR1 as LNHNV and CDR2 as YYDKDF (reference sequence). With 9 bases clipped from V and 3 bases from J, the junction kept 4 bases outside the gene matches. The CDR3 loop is CATAGGDDTGELFF. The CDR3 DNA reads TGTGCCACAGCGGGGGGGGATGACACCGGGGAGCTGTTTTTT.

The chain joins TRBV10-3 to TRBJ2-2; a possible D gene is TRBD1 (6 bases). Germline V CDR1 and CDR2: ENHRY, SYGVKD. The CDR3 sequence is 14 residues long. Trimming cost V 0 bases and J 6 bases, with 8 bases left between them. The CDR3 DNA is TGTGCCATCAGTGAGTCCCAGGGGTCCGGGGAGCTGTTTTTT. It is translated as CAISESQGSGELFF.

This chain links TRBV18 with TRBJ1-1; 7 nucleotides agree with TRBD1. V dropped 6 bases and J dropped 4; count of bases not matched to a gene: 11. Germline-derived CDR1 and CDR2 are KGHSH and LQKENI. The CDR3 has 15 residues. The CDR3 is CASSNPDRAGTEAFF. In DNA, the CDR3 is TGTGCCAGCTCCAACCCAGACAGGGCAGGCACTGAAGCTTTCTTT.

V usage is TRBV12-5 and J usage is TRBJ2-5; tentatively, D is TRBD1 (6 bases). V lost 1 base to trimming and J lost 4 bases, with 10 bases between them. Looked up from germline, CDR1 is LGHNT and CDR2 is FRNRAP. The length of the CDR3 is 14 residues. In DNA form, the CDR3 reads TGTGCTAGTGGTTTGGGAGGCAGGGGAGAGACCCAGTACTTC. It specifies CASGLGGRGETQYF.

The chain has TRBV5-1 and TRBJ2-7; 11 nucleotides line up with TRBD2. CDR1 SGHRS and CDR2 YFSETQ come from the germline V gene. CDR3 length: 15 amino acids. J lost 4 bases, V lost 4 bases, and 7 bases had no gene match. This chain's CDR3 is CASSQGGTSGYEQYF. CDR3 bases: TGCGCCAGCAGCCAAGGTGGGACTAGCGGTTACGAGCAGTACTTC.

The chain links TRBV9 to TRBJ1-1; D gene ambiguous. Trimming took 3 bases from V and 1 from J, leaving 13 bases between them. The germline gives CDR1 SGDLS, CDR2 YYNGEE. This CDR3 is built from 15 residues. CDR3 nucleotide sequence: TGTGCCAGCAGCGCTGGGCCCTTTCCGAACACTGAAGCTTTCTTT. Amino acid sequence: CASSAGPFPNTEAFF.

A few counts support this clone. The CDR3 region is CASSFIGTGDEKLFF. The CDR3 nucleotides are TGTGCCAGCAGCTTCATTGGGACAGGGGATGAAAAACTGTTTTTT. V is TRBV5-5 and J is TRBJ1-4, with 10 bases fitting TRBD1. J lost 6 bases, V lost 2 bases, and 4 bases had no gene match. CDR1 and CDR2 (germline): SGHKS, YYEKEE (reference sequence). This CDR3 has 15 amino acids.

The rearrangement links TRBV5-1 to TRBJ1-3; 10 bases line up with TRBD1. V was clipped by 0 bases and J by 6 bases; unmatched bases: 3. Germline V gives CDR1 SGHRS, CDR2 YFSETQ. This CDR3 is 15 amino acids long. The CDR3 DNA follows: TGCGCCAGCAGCTTGGGACAGGGGGCCGAAAACACCATATATTTT. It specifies CASSLGQGAENTIYF.

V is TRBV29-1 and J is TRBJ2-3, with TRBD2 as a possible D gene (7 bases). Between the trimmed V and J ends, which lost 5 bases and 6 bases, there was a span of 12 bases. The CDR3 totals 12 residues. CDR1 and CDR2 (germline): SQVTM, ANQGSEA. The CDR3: CSVSGGPDTQYF. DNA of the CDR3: TGCAGCGTTTCCGGGGGGCCGGATACGCAGTATTTT.

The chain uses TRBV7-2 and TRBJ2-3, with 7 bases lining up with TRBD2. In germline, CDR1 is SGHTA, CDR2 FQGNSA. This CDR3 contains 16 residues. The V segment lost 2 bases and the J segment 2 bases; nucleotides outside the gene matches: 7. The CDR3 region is CASSLSPGGFTDTQYF. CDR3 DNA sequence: TGTGCCAGCAGCTTATCCCCGGGGGGTTTCACAGATACGCAGTATTTT.

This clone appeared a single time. CDR3 nucleotides: TGTGCCAGCAGTTCACTCGACAGGGACAGGGCCTATGGCTACACCTTC. It specifies CASSSLDRDRAYGYTF. The chain is built from TRBV28 and TRBJ1-2; TRBD1 aligns across 9 bases. Germline V lookup: CDR1 MDHEN, CDR2 SYDVKM. The J segment lost 4 bases and the V segment lost 4 bases, leaving 10 bases of the junction unmatched. CDR3 length equals 16 residues.

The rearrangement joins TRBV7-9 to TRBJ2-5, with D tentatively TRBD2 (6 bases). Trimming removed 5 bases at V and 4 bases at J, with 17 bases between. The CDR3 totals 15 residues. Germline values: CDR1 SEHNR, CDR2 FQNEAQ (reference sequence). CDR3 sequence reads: CASSVNRGTGETQYF. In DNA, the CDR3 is TGTGCCAGCAGCGTAAACCGCGGGACGGGAGAGACCCAGTACTTC. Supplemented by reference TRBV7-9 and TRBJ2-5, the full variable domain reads DTGVSQNPRHKITKRGQNVTFRCDPISEHNRLYWYRQTLGQGPEFLTYFQNEAQLEKSRLLSDRFSAERPKGSFSTLEIQRTEQGDSAMYLCASSVNRGTGETQYFGPGTRLLVL.

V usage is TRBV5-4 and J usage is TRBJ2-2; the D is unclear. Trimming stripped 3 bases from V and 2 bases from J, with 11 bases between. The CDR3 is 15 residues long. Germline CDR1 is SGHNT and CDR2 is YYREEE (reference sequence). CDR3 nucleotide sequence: TGTGCCAGCAGCTCGCAGATTGAAAACACCGGGGAGCTGTTTTTT. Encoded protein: CASSSQIENTGELFF.

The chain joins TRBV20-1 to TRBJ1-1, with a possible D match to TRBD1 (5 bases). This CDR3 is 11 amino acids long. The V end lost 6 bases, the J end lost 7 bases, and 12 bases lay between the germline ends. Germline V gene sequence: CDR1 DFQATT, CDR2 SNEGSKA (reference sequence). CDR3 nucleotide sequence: TGCAGTGCGAGCAAGACAGTTGAAGCTTTCTTT. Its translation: CSASKTVEAFF.

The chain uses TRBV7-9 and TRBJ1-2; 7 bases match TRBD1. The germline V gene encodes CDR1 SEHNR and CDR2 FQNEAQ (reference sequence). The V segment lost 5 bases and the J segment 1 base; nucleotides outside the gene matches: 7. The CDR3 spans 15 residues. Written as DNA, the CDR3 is TGTGCCAGCAGCCCGACCACAGGGGTTAACTATGGCTACACCTTC. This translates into CASSPTTGVNYGYTF.

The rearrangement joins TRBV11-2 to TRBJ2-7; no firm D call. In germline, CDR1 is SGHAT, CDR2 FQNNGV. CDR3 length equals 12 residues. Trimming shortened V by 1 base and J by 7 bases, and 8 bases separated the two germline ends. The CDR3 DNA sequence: TGTGCCAGCAGCTTAGCCTCCGGGGAGCAGTACTTC. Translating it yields CASSLASGEQYF.

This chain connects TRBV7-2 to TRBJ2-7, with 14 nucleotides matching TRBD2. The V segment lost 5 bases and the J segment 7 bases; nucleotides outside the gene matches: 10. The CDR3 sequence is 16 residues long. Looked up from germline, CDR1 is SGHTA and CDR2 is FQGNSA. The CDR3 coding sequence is TGTGCCAGCAGCCCGCGCCGGGGACTAGCGGGGGCTGAGCAGTACTTC. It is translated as CASSPRRGLAGAEQYF.

CDR3 protein: CSAPGQDKQFF. As DNA, the CDR3 is TGCAGTGCCCCAGGACAGGATAAGCAGTTCTTC. The gene calls are TRBV20-1 and TRBJ2-1, with TRBD1 matching 7 bases. Germline CDR1 is DFQATT and CDR2 is SNEGSKA (reference sequence). The CDR3 consists of 11 residues. V lost 6 bases to trimming and J lost 11 bases; unmatched junction nucleotides: 7.

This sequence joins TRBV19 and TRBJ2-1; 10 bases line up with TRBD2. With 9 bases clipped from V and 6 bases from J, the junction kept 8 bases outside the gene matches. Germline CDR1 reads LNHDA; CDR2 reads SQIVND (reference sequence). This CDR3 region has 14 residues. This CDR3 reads CASQLAGTSNEQFF. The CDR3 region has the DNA TGTGCCAGCCAACTAGCGGGGACGTCCAATGAGCAGTTCTTC.

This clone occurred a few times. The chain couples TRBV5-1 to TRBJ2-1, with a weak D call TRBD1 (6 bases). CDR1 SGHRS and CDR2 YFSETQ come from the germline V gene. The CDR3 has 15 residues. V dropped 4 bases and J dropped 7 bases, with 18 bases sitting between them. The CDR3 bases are TGCGCCAGCAGCGGGGGCAGGTTGGTATTAAATGAGCAGTTCTTC. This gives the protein CASSGGRLVLNEQFF.

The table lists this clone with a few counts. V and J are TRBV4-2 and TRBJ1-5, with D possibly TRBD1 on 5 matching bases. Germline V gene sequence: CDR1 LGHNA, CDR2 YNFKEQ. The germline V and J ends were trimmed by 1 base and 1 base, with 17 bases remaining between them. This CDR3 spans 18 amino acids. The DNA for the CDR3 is TGTGCCAGCAGCCAAGGCAGATCTAGTAGGACAAGCAATCAGCCCCAGCATTTT. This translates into CASSQGRSSRTSNQPQHF.

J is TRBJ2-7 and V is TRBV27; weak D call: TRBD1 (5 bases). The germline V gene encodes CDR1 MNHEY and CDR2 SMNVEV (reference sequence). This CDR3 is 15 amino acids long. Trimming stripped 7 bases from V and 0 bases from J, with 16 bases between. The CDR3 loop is CASTDLAGASYEQYF. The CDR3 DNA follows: TGTGCCAGCACCGATCTGGCTGGGGCCTCCTACGAGCAGTACTTC.